A single sample is the source of the 9 T cell receptor beta chains below, sequenced in a study of T-cell memory formation after mild COVID-19. One entry per CDR3 protein, called by TCRdb with MiXCR from the 5' RACE reads. The data hold over 350,000 distinct CDR3 sequences, with roughly 15% observed a single time. The sample comprised PBMCs or a T cell subset sorted from them (not recorded which). These receptors originate from a man between 18 and 29 years old who had mild COVID-19 (a few samples of this study predate the infection). Cell type and time point are not known.

This clonotype was counted many times. The rearrangement joins TRBV12-3 or TRBV12-4 to TRBJ1-1; D not resolved. The CDR3 consists of 15 residues. Deletions cut 2 bases from V and 4 bases from J, with 14 bases between. CDR3 region: CASSLQAGGITEAFF. CDR3 sequence (DNA): TGTGCCAGCAGTTTACAGGCAGGCGGGATCACTGAAGCTTTCTTT.

The chain links TRBV12-3 or TRBV12-4 to TRBJ1-5, with TRBD1 as a possible D gene (5 bases). Trimming pared 4 bases from V and 4 bases from J, leaving 17 bases between. The length of the CDR3 is 16 residues. The DNA of the CDR3 is TGTGCCAGCAGTTCGTCCCGGGACTCATTTAATCAGCCCCAGCATTTT. Its protein product is CASSSSRDSFNQPQHF.

In this sample, this clonotype turned up a few times. The chain joins TRBV7-9 to TRBJ1-1; no firm D call. Germline V CDR1 and CDR2: SEHNR, FQNEAQ (reference sequence). This CDR3 spans 11 amino acids. V dropped 11 bases and J dropped 2 bases, with 9 bases sitting between them. This CDR3 is CAVATNTEAFF. CDR3 DNA sequence: TGTGCCGTCGCCACAAACACTGAAGCTTTCTTT.

This sequence joins TRBV6-2 or TRBV6-3 and TRBJ1-6; D is unresolved. The CDR3 has 12 amino acids. Germline CDR1 MNHEY, CDR2 SVGEGT. V dropped 2 bases and J dropped 11 bases, with 7 bases sitting between them. In DNA form, the CDR3 reads TGTGCCAGCAGTTACGATGGTGCACCCCTCCACTTT. It specifies CASSYDGAPLHF.

V gene TRBV4-3 combines with J gene TRBJ1-1; D might be TRBD1 (5 bases). The V gene's germline CDR1 is LGHNA and CDR2 YSLEER. The V end lost 0 bases, the J end lost 9 bases, and 14 bases lay between the germline ends. The CDR3 is 14 residues long. Here the CDR3 DNA reads TGCGCCAGCAGCCAAGACGGACAAGCCCGACAAGCTTTCTTT. Translating gives CASSQDGQARQAFF.

The chain uses TRBV7-8 and TRBJ2-7; 10 nucleotides line up with TRBD1. V trimming: 7 bases; J trimming: 0 bases; junction bases outside the gene matches: 3. Germline values: CDR1 SGHVS, CDR2 FQNEAQ. The CDR3 length is 14 residues. The CDR3 DNA sequence: TGTGCCAGCACCCGGGACAGGGGCTCCTACGAGCAGTACTTC. Residues: CASTRDRGSYEQYF.

The sample holds a few counts of this clonotype. The V gene is TRBV7-8, the J gene TRBJ2-7; tentative D call: TRBD1 (6 bases). The CDR3 has 14 amino acids. Per germline, CDR1 SGHVS and CDR2 FQNEAQ. Trimming cost V 1 base and J 6 bases, with 13 bases left between them. The CDR3 spells CASSLDREWGEQYV. The CDR3, as DNA: TGTGCCAGCAGCTTAGACAGGGAATGGGGCGAGCAGTACGTC.

J is TRBJ2-7 and V is TRBV29-1; D perhaps matches TRBD1 (6 bases). The CDR3 consists of 14 residues. The ends were cut back, 4 bases at V and 4 bases at J, with 17 bases in the middle. Germline loops: CDR1 SQVTM, CDR2 ANQGSEA. CDR3 amino acids: CSVVPRTEAYEQYF. CDR3 DNA: TGCAGCGTTGTGCCGAGGACAGAGGCGTACGAGCAGTACTTC.

This clonotype is a singleton in its sample. CDR3 sequence: CASSQPLGGLDNEQFF. CDR3 DNA: TGTGCCAGCAGCCAACCCCTCGGGGGGCTCGACAATGAGCAGTTCTTC. The chain links TRBV7-9 to TRBJ2-1; maybe TRBD2 (7 bases). Germline loops: CDR1 SEHNR, CDR2 FQNEAQ (reference sequence). Deletions cut 5 bases from V and 5 bases from J, with 19 bases between. The CDR3 length is 16 residues.